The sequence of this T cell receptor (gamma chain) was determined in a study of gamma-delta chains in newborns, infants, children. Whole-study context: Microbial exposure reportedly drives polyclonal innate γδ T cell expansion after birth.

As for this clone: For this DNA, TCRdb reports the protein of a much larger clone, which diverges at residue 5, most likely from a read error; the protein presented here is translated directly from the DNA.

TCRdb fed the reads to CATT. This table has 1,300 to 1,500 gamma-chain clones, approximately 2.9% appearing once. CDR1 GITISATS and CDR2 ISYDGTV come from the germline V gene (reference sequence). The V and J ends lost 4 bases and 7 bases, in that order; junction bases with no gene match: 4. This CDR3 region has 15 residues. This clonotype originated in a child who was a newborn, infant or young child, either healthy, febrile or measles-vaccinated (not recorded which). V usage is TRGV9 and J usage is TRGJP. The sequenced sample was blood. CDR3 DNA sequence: TGTGCCTTGTGGGACGGGGAGTTGGGCAAAAAAATCAAGGTATTT. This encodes CALWDGELGKKIKVF.